The entry below gives a single T cell receptor beta chain sequence along with its context. Its antigen is undetermined. V lost 5 bases, J lost 5 bases, and 8 bases stayed unmatched. Germline values: CDR1 GTSNPN, CDR2 SVGIG (reference sequence). This CDR3 region has 14 residues. Measured with immunoSEQ multiplex PCR; TCRdb has only the in-frame clones, and not every one. The repertoire holds 100,000 to 150,000 clones, with approximately 94% as singletons. The data belong to a study of T cell responses to AZD1222 COVID-19 vaccine. Looking at the study overall: Pooling of second doses given at about 4 or about 12 weeks was done.

Whole-study results and caveats: Donors were largely white British and mainly female; clonal diversity was possibly underestimated. Baseline testing showed seropositivity in only 5 or 6 AZD1222 recipients.

The genes are TRBV30 and TRBJ1-4; 7 nucleotides match TRBD1. The TCR originated in an adult in good health. The sample here was peripheral blood, taken on day 0 of AZD1222 vaccination. This chain's CDR3 is CAWDPGQPNEKLFF. The DNA of the CDR3 is TGTGCCTGGGACCCGGGACAGCCGAATGAAAAACTGTTTTTT.